Listed below are T cell receptor beta chains from one sample, sequenced in a study of T-cell reconstitution after alpha-beta-depleted transplantation in children. TCRdb reprocessed the PCR reads via MiXCR and lists one record per CDR3 protein. The data contain around 700,000 distinct CDR3 sequences, 10% to 15% of them singletons. The specimen was PBMCs, collected before TCRalphabeta/CD19-depleted stem cell transplant. All receptors derive from a girl between 2 and 10 years old with congenital amegakaryocytic thrombocytopenia, due to receive a stem cell transplant. Each CDR3 is given with its conserved first and last residue. Fields, in order: V gene, J gene, clone size, D gene, CDR3 protein, CDR3 DNA. D genes are given only for firm matches. Expanded clones are given a class, and other clones once, few, many or no size at all.

V gene: TRBV20-1; J gene: TRBJ2-1; clone size: many; D gene: NA; CDR3 protein: CSARVIPNNEQFF; CDR3 DNA: TGCAGTGCTAGAGTTATTCCTAACAATGAGCAGTTCTTC
V gene: TRBV2; J gene: TRBJ1-1; clone size: many; D gene: NA; CDR3 protein: CASLAGPNTEAFF; CDR3 DNA: TGTGCCAGCCTGGCGGGCCCGAACACTGAAGCTTTCTTT
V gene: TRBV5-1; J gene: TRBJ2-1; clone size: many; D gene: NA; CDR3 protein: CASSLAPAHNEQFF; CDR3 DNA: TGCGCCAGCAGCTTGGCCCCAGCCCACAATGAGCAGTTCTTC
V gene: TRBV4-1; J gene: TRBJ2-7; clone size: few; D gene: NA; CDR3 protein: CASSRLHLEGESGSYEQYF; CDR3 DNA: TGCGCCAGCAGCCGACTGCATTTAGAGGGAGAGAGTGGCTCCTACGAGCAGTACTTC
V gene: TRBV6-6; J gene: TRBJ1-4; clone size: many; D gene: NA; CDR3 protein: CASRVLEKLFF; CDR3 DNA: TGTGCCAGCAGGGTCTTGGAAAAACTGTTTTTT
V gene: TRBV12-3/TRBV12-4; J gene: TRBJ1-5; clone size: NA; D gene: NA; CDR3 protein: CASSLSDNQPQHF; CDR3 DNA: TGTGCCAGCAGTTTATCAGACAATCAGCCCCAGCATTTT
V gene: TRBV20-1; J gene: TRBJ2-7; clone size: NA; D gene: NA; CDR3 protein: CSALGTPTGLSYEQYF; CDR3 DNA: TGCAGTGCTCTCGGGACACCCACGGGTCTCTCCTACGAGCAGTACTTC
V gene: TRBV7-8; J gene: TRBJ2-1; clone size: few; D gene: NA; CDR3 protein: CASSLVPSSYNEQFF; CDR3 DNA: TGTGCCAGCAGCTTAGTGCCGAGCTCCTACAATGAGCAGTTCTTC
V gene: TRBV20-1; J gene: TRBJ2-1; clone size: many; D gene: NA; CDR3 protein: CSARDFKGTSSYNEQFF; CDR3 DNA: TGCAGTGCTAGAGATTTTAAAGGGACCAGCTCCTACAATGAGCAGTTCTTC
V gene: TRBV7-2; J gene: TRBJ1-1; clone size: NA; D gene: TRBD1; CDR3 protein: CASSLVGTGYTEAFF; CDR3 DNA: TGTGCCAGCAGCTTAGTAGGGACAGGTTACACTGAAGCTTTCTTT
V gene: TRBV5-1; J gene: TRBJ2-3; clone size: many; D gene: NA; CDR3 protein: CARRGPDTQYF; CDR3 DNA: TGCGCCAGAAGGGGCCCAGATACGCAGTATTTT
V gene: TRBV5-1; J gene: TRBJ2-1; clone size: many; D gene: TRBD2; CDR3 protein: CASSFLSSGPGSGNEQFF; CDR3 DNA: TGCGCCAGCAGCTTCTTATCTAGCGGACCGGGTTCGGGGAATGAGCAGTTCTTC
V gene: TRBV20-1; J gene: TRBJ2-4; clone size: many; D gene: NA; CDR3 protein: CSGQPLAKNIQYF; CDR3 DNA: TGCAGTGGTCAGCCGCTAGCCAAAAACATTCAGTACTTC
V gene: TRBV5-1; J gene: TRBJ2-1; clone size: many; D gene: NA; CDR3 protein: CASSIVGSYNEQFF; CDR3 DNA: TGCGCCAGCAGTATCGTCGGGAGCTACAATGAGCAGTTCTTC
V gene: TRBV28; J gene: TRBJ2-3; clone size: NA; D gene: TRBD1; CDR3 protein: CASSLSGTADTQYF; CDR3 DNA: TGTGCCAGCAGTCTCTCCGGGACAGCAGATACGCAGTATTTT
V gene: TRBV20-1; J gene: TRBJ2-1; clone size: NA; D gene: TRBD2; CDR3 protein: CSARLQLATIYEQFF; CDR3 DNA: TGCAGTGCTAGGCTCCAACTAGCGACCATCTATGAGCAGTTCTTC
V gene: TRBV15; J gene: TRBJ2-1; clone size: many; D gene: NA; CDR3 protein: CATSISRVSSYNEQFF; CDR3 DNA: TGTGCCACCAGCATAAGCAGGGTGAGCTCCTACAATGAGCAGTTCTTC
V gene: TRBV7-9; J gene: TRBJ2-1; clone size: many; D gene: NA; CDR3 protein: CASSLLGVGTNEQFF; CDR3 DNA: TGTGCCAGCAGCCTATTAGGTGTGGGGACCAATGAGCAGTTCTTC
V gene: TRBV2; J gene: TRBJ2-1; clone size: once; D gene: TRBD2; CDR3 protein: CASSSGLAIEQFF; CDR3 DNA: TGTGCCAGCAGCTCAGGACTAGCTATTGAGCAGTTCTTC
V gene: TRBV30; J gene: TRBJ2-6; clone size: few; D gene: TRBD1; CDR3 protein: CASRTGSSGANVLTF; CDR3 DNA: TGTGCCTCTCGGACAGGAAGCTCTGGGGCCAACGTCCTGACTTTC
V gene: TRBV20-1; J gene: TRBJ2-1; clone size: many; D gene: NA; CDR3 protein: CSARSGPGYNEQFF; CDR3 DNA: TGCAGTGCTAGATCAGGGCCGGGCTACAATGAGCAGTTCTTC
V gene: TRBV27; J gene: TRBJ2-3; clone size: NA; D gene: TRBD2; CDR3 protein: CASSRTSGTSTDTQYF; CDR3 DNA: TGTGCCAGCAGTCGGACTAGCGGGACCAGCACAGATACGCAGTATTTT
V gene: TRBV10-3; J gene: TRBJ1-5; clone size: few; D gene: NA; CDR3 protein: CAISGPGEGGSNQPQHF; CDR3 DNA: TGTGCCATCAGCGGGCCGGGGGAGGGCGGGAGCAATCAGCCCCAGCATTTT
V gene: TRBV5-1; J gene: TRBJ2-7; clone size: few; D gene: NA; CDR3 protein: CASSLAGFAYEQYF; CDR3 DNA: TGCGCCAGCAGCTTGGCCGGTTTTGCCTACGAGCAGTACTTC
V gene: TRBV5-6; J gene: TRBJ2-1; clone size: many; D gene: NA; CDR3 protein: CASGIYNEQFF; CDR3 DNA: TGTGCCAGCGGGATCTACAATGAGCAGTTCTTC
V gene: TRBV5-1; J gene: TRBJ1-1; clone size: many; D gene: NA; CDR3 protein: CASSFGGSNTEAFF; CDR3 DNA: TGCGCCAGCAGCTTCGGGGGGTCGAACACTGAAGCTTTCTTT
V gene: TRBV6-1; J gene: TRBJ2-1; clone size: NA; D gene: NA; CDR3 protein: CAASRLAEYNEQFF; CDR3 DNA: TGTGCCGCCTCACGGCTAGCAGAGTACAATGAGCAGTTCTTC
V gene: TRBV7-6; J gene: TRBJ2-1; clone size: NA; D gene: TRBD1; CDR3 protein: CASSQILDRPYNEQFF; CDR3 DNA: TGTGCCAGCAGCCAAATCCTGGACAGGCCCTACAATGAGCAGTTCTTC
V gene: TRBV12-3/TRBV12-4; J gene: TRBJ2-6; clone size: many; D gene: NA; CDR3 protein: CASSLGFKTGANVLTF; CDR3 DNA: TGTGCCAGCAGTTTGGGGTTTAAAACTGGGGCCAACGTCCTGACTTTC
V gene: TRBV29-1; J gene: TRBJ2-1; clone size: NA; D gene: TRBD1; CDR3 protein: CSVGGDRDLYNEQFF; CDR3 DNA: TGCAGCGTCGGTGGGGACAGGGACCTGTACAATGAGCAGTTCTTC
V gene: TRBV14; J gene: TRBJ1-5; clone size: many; D gene: NA; CDR3 protein: CASSHGINQPQHF; CDR3 DNA: TGTGCCAGCAGCCATGGGATTAATCAGCCCCAGCATTTT
V gene: TRBV29-1; J gene: TRBJ1-2; clone size: few; D gene: NA; CDR3 protein: CSVDTELSYTF; CDR3 DNA: TGCAGCGTTGACACAGAACTTAGCTACACCTTC
V gene: TRBV20-1; J gene: TRBJ2-7; clone size: many; D gene: TRBD2; CDR3 protein: CSAKPFGLAGDAEQYF; CDR3 DNA: TGCAGTGCTAAACCGTTCGGACTAGCGGGAGATGCCGAGCAGTACTTC
V gene: TRBV27; J gene: TRBJ2-5; clone size: many; D gene: NA; CDR3 protein: CASSRITEETQYF; CDR3 DNA: TGTGCCAGCAGTCGAATCACAGAAGAGACCCAGTACTTC
V gene: TRBV9; J gene: TRBJ2-7; clone size: NA; D gene: TRBD2; CDR3 protein: CASSAGGTSYEQYF; CDR3 DNA: TGTGCCAGCAGCGCGGGAGGAACTTCCTACGAGCAGTACTTC
V gene: TRBV20-1; J gene: TRBJ2-1; clone size: many; D gene: TRBD2; CDR3 protein: CSARGGLAELQFF; CDR3 DNA: TGCAGTGCTAGAGGGGGACTAGCGGAGTTGCAGTTCTTC
V gene: TRBV11-2; J gene: TRBJ1-1; clone size: many; D gene: NA; CDR3 protein: CASSRQINTEAFF; CDR3 DNA: TGTGCCAGCAGTAGACAGATTAACACTGAAGCTTTCTTT
V gene: TRBV5-1; J gene: TRBJ2-2; clone size: NA; D gene: NA; CDR3 protein: CASSLGPLNTGELFF; CDR3 DNA: TGCGCCAGCAGCTTGGGACCGCTGAACACCGGGGAGCTGTTTTTT
V gene: TRBV29-1; J gene: TRBJ2-7; clone size: many; D gene: NA; CDR3 protein: CSVGLPGDEQYF; CDR3 DNA: TGCAGCGTTGGTCTCCCCGGGGACGAGCAGTACTTC
V gene: TRBV20-1; J gene: TRBJ2-2; clone size: few; D gene: NA; CDR3 protein: CSARNQEVGELFF; CDR3 DNA: TGCAGTGCTAGGAACCAGGAAGTTGGGGAGCTGTTTTTT
V gene: TRBV12-3/TRBV12-4; J gene: TRBJ1-1; clone size: many; D gene: NA; CDR3 protein: CASTMVNTEAFF; CDR3 DNA: TGTGCCAGCACTATGGTGAACACTGAAGCTTTCTTT
V gene: TRBV10-3; J gene: TRBJ1-1; clone size: many; D gene: NA; CDR3 protein: CAISDPKKWGAFF; CDR3 DNA: TGTGCCATCAGTGACCCGAAGAAGTGGGGAGCTTTCTTT
V gene: TRBV3-1; J gene: TRBJ2-1; clone size: many; D gene: TRBD2; CDR3 protein: CASSQVAGGPDEQFF; CDR3 DNA: TGTGCCAGCAGCCAAGTGGCGGGAGGGCCTGATGAGCAGTTCTTC
V gene: TRBV5-5; J gene: TRBJ2-3; clone size: many; D gene: NA; CDR3 protein: CASSLTPSDTDTQYF; CDR3 DNA: TGTGCCAGCAGCCTCACCCCATCCGACACAGATACGCAGTATTTT
V gene: TRBV5-1; J gene: TRBJ2-5; clone size: many; D gene: NA; CDR3 protein: CASSSTGLAQETQYF; CDR3 DNA: TGCGCCAGCAGCTCGACGGGCCTGGCGCAAGAGACCCAGTACTTC
V gene: TRBV20-1; J gene: TRBJ2-1; clone size: NA; D gene: NA; CDR3 protein: CCASVPETLSSYNEQFF; CDR3 DNA: TGCTGTGCTAGTGTTCCGGAGACTTTGAGCTCCTACAATGAGCAGTTCTTC
V gene: TRBV2; J gene: TRBJ2-4; clone size: NA; D gene: NA; CDR3 protein: CASVLPTNIQYF; CDR3 DNA: TGTGCCAGCGTCCTACCGACGAACATTCAGTACTTC
V gene: TRBV21-1; J gene: TRBJ1-5; clone size: few; D gene: NA; CDR3 protein: CANTLTGSAQPQHF; CDR3 DNA: TGTGCCAACACCTTGACAGGGTCAGCTCAGCCCCAGCATTTT
V gene: TRBV7-9; J gene: TRBJ2-2; clone size: NA; D gene: NA; CDR3 protein: CASSFSYPTGELLF; CDR3 DNA: TGTGCCAGCAGCTTTTCCTACCCGACCGGGGAGCTGCTTTTT
V gene: TRBV20-1; J gene: TRBJ2-3; clone size: many; D gene: NA; CDR3 protein: CSASTAGTDTQYF; CDR3 DNA: TGCAGTGCTAGTACAGCGGGCACAGATACGCAGTATTTT
V gene: TRBV12-3/TRBV12-4; J gene: TRBJ1-3; clone size: many; D gene: NA; CDR3 protein: CASSLATTGNTIYF; CDR3 DNA: TGTGCCAGCAGTTTGGCGACAACTGGAAACACCATATATTTT
V gene: TRBV6-1; J gene: TRBJ2-3; clone size: NA; D gene: NA; CDR3 protein: CASGCERWSTDTQYF; CDR3 DNA: TGTGCCAGCGGGTGTGAGCGGTGGAGCACAGATACGCAGTATTTT
V gene: TRBV6-5; J gene: TRBJ2-2; clone size: few; D gene: NA; CDR3 protein: CASSSPQGAGELFF; CDR3 DNA: TGTGCCAGCAGTTCCCCACAGGGAGCCGGGGAGCTGTTTTTT